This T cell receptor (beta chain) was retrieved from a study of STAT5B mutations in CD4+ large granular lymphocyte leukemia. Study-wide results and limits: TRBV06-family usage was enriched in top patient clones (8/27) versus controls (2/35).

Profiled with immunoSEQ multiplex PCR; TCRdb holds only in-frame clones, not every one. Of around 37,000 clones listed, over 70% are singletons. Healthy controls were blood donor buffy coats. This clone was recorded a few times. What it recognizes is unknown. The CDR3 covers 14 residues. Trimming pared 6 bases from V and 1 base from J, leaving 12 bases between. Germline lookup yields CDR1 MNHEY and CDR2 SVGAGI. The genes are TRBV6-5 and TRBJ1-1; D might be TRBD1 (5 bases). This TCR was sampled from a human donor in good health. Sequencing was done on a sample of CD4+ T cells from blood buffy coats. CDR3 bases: TGTGCCAGCAGCTTCCGGGGGGAGAACACTGAAGCTTTCTTT. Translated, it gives CASSFRGENTEAFF.